A selection of T cell receptor beta chains follows, all from one sample in a study of T cell responses to AZD1222 COVID-19 vaccine. The data were produced by immunoSEQ multiplex PCR, yet TCRdb's version contains in-frame clones alone and is incomplete. The data contain roughly 200,000 clones, about 86% of them singletons. Source: peripheral blood, taken on day 0 of AZD1222 vaccination. These TCRs come from an adult in good health. Both conserved end residues are part of each CDR3. Fields, in order: J gene, V gene, CDR3 protein.

TRBJ1-3 | TRBV30 | CAWSRLVTSGNTIYF
TRBJ2-1 | TRBV5-1 | CASSQWGRTGYNEQFF
TRBJ2-2 | TRBV7-6 | CASSLASGATTGELFF
TRBJ2-3 | TRBV5-5 | CASSFRGERTDTQYF
TRBJ2-5 | TRBV18 | CASSPYTPQRGAGETQYF
TRBJ2-1 | TRBV20-1 | CSASRGSLPNEQFF
TRBJ2-5 | TRBV19 | CASSIQYQETQYF
TRBJ2-1 | TRBV6-5 | CASSYGIGAREQFF
TRBJ2-4 | TRBV27 | CASSPRDFGFSQYF
TRBJ1-3 | TRBV30 | CAWSVRGATIYF
TRBJ2-1 | TRBV5-5 | CASSLGAMAALGYNEQFF
TRBJ2-3 | TRBV5-1 | CASSSGEDTDTQYF
TRBJ1-5 | TRBV25-1 | CASSAHPGHVYQPQHF